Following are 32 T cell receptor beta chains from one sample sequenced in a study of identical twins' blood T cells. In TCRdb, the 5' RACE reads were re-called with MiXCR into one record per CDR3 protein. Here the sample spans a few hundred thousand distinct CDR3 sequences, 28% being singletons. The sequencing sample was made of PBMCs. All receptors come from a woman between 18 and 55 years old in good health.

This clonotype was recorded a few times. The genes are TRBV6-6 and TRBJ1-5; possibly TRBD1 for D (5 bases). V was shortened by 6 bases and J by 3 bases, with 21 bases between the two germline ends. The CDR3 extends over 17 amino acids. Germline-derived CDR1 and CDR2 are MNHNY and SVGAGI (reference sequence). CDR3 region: CASSILRSDSSNQPQHF. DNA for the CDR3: TGTGCCAGCAGCATACTGAGATCCGACAGTTCCAATCAGCCCCAGCATTTT.

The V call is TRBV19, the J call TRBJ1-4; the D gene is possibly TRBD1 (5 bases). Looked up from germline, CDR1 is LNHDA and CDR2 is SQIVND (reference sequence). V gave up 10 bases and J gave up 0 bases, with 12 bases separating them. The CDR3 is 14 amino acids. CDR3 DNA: TGTGCCACGGGACCGTCTGCAACTAATGAAAAACTGTTTTTT. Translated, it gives CATGPSATNEKLFF.

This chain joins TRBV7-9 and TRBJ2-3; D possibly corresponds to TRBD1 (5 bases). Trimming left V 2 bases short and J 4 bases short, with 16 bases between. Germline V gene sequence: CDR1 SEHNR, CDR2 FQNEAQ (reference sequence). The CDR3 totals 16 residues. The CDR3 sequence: CASSLLSTGEADTQYF. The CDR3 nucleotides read TGTGCCAGCAGCTTACTTTCAACAGGAGAAGCAGATACGCAGTATTTT. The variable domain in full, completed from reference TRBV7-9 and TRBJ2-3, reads DTGVSQNPRHKITKRGQNVTFRCDPISEHNRLYWYRQTLGQGPEFLTYFQNEAQLEKSRLLSDRFSAERPKGSFSTLEIQRTEQGDSAMYLCASSLLSTGEADTQYFGPGTRLTVL.

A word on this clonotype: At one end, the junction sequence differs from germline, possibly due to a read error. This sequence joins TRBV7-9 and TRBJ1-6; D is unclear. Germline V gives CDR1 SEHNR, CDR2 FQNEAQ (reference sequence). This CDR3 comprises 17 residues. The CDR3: CASSLKPPPNGNSPLHF. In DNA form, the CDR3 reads TGCGCCAGCAGCTTAAAACCCCCTCCGAACGGCAATTCACCCCTCCACTTT.

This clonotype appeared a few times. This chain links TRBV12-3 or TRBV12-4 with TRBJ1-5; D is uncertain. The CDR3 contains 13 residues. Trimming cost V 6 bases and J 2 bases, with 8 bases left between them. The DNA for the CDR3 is TGTGCCAGCAGGAAGGACGGCAATCAGCCCCAGCATTTT. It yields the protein CASRKDGNQPQHF.

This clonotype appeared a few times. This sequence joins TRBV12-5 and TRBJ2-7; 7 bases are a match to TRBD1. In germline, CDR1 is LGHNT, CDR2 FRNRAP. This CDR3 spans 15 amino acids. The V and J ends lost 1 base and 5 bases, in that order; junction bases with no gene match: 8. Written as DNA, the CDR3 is TGTGCTAGTGGTTTGGGACAGGGTTTATTGAACGAGCAGTACTTC. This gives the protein CASGLGQGLLNEQYF.

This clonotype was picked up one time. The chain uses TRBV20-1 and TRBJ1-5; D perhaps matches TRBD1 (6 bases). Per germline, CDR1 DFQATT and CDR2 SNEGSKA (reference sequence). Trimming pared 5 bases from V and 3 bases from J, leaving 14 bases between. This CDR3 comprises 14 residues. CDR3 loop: CSARTAHHNQPQHF. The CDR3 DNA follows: TGCAGTGCTCGGACAGCTCACCACAATCAGCCCCAGCATTTT.

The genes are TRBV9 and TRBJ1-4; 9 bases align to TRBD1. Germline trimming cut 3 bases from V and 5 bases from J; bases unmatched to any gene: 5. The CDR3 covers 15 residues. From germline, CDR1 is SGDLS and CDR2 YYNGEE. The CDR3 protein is CASSAEGTGNEKLFF. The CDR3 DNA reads TGTGCCAGCAGCGCGGAAGGGACAGGGAATGAAAAACTGTTTTTT.

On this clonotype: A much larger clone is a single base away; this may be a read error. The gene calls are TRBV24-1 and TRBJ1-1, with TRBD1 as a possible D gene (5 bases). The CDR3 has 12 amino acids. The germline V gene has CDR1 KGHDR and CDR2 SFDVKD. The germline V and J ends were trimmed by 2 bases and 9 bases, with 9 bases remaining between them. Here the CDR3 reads CATSDSAGQAFF. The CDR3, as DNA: TGTGCCACCAGTGATTCCGCAGGGCAAGCTTTCTTT.

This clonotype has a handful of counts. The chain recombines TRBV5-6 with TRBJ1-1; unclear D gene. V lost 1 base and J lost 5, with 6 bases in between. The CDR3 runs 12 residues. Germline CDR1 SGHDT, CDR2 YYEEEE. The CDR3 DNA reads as TGTGCCAGCAGCTTGATCAGAACTGAAGCTTTCTTT. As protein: CASSLIRTEAFF.

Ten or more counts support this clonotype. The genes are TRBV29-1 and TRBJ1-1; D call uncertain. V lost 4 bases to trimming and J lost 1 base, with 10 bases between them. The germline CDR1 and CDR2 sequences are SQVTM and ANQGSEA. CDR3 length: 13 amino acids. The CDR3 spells CSVVGPRNTEAFF. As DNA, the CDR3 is TGCAGCGTTGTAGGGCCCCGGAACACTGAAGCTTTCTTT.

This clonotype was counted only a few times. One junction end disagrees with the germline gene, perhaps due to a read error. DNA for the CDR3: TGTGCCAGCAGCTTATCGAGGGGCGACACTGGAGCTTTCTTT. This translates into CASSLSRGDTGAFF. The V gene is TRBV11-2, the J gene TRBJ1-1, with a tentative D call TRBD1 (5 bases). This CDR3 spans 14 amino acids. Germline CDR1 SGHAT, CDR2 FQNNGV. Filled out from reference TRBV11-2 and TRBJ1-1, the complete variable domain reads EAGVAQSPRYKIIEKRQSVAFWCNPISGHATLYWYQQILGQGPKLLIQFQNNGVVDDSQLPKDRFSAERLKGVDSTLKIQPAKLEDSAVYLCASSLSRGDTGAFFGQGTRLTVV.

The CDR3: CASNLLDRGPGYTF. The CDR3 region has the DNA TGTGCCAGCAACTTGCTTGACAGGGGACCTGGCTACACCTTC. V and J are TRBV12-3 or TRBV12-4 and TRBJ1-2, with 8 bases that match TRBD1. This CDR3 is built from 14 residues. V lost 7 bases, J lost 7 bases, and 11 bases stayed unmatched.

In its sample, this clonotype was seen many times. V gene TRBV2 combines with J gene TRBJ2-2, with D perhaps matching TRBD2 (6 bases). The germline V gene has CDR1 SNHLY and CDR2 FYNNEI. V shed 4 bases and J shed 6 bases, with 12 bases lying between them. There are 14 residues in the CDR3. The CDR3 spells CASSGGLGSGELFF. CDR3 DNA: TGTGCCAGCAGTGGGGGACTGGGATCCGGGGAGCTGTTTTTT.

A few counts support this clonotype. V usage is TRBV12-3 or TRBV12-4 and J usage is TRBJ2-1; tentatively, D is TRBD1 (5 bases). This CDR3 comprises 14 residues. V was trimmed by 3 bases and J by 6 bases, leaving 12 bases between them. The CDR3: CASSFQGPSNEQFF. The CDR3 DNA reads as TGTGCCAGCAGTTTCCAGGGCCCCAGCAATGAGCAGTTCTTC.

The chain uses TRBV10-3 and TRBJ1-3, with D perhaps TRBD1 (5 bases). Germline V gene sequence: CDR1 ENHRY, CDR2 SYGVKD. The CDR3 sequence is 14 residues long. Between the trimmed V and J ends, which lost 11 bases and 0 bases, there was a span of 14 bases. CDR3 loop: CALRAGTSGNTIYF. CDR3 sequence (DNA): TGTGCCCTTAGGGCAGGGACCTCTGGAAACACCATATATTTT.

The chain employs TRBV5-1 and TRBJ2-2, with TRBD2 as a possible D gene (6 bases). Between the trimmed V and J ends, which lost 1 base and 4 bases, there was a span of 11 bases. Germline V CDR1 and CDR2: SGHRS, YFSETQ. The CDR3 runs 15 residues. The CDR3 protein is CASSLSRGGTGELFF. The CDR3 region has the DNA TGCGCCAGCAGCTTGAGTAGGGGAGGCACCGGGGAGCTGTTTTTT.

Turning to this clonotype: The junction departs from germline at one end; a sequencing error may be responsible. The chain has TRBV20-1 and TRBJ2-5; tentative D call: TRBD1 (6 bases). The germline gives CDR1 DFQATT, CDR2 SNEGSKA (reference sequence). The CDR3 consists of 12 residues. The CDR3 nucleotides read TGCAGTGCAGTTAGGGCAGGGGAGACCCAGCACTTC. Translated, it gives CSAVRAGETQHF.

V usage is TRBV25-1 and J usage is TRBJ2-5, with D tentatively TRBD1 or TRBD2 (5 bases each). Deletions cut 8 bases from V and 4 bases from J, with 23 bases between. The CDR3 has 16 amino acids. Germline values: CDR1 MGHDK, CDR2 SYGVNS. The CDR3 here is CASSGRGSAEPETQYF. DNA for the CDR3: TGTGCCAGCTCCGGCCGGGGCTCCGCCGAGCCAGAGACCCAGTACTTC.

As DNA, the CDR3 is TGTGCCCGCCCTGGACGGAACACTGAAGCTTTCTTT. This gives the protein CARPGRNTEAFF. The chain uses TRBV6-1 and TRBJ1-1; D not certain. Trimming pared 11 bases from V and 1 base from J, leaving 11 bases between. This CDR3 spans 12 amino acids. Per germline, CDR1 MNHNS and CDR2 SASEGT.

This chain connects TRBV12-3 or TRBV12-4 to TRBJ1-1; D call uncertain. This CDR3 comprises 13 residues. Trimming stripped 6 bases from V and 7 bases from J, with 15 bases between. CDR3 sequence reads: CASSSSLLREAFF. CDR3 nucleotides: TGTGCCAGCAGCTCGTCTCTTCTACGTGAAGCTTTCTTT.

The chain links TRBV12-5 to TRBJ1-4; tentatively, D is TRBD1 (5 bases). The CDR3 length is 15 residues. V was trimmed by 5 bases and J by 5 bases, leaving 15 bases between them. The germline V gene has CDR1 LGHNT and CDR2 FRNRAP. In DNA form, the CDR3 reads TGTGCTAGTGGTCTGACCGGGGACTCAAATGAAAAACTGTTTTTT. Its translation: CASGLTGDSNEKLFF.

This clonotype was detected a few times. The CDR3 reads CASTLGMTVNTEAFF. CDR3 coding DNA: TGTGCCAGTACTTTAGGAATGACGGTGAACACTGAAGCTTTCTTT. The rearrangement uses TRBV19 and TRBJ1-1; D remains ambiguous. Germline V gives CDR1 LNHDA, CDR2 SQIVND (reference sequence). Trimming left V 7 bases short and J 0 bases short, with 15 bases between. This CDR3 has 15 amino acids.

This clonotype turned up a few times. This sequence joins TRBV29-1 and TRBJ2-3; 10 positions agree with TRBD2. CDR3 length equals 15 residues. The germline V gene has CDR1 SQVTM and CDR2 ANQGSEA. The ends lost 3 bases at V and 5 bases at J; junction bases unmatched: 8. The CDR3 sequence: CSVEGLATMQDTQYF. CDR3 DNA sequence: TGCAGCGTTGAGGGACTAGCGACCATGCAAGATACGCAGTATTTT.

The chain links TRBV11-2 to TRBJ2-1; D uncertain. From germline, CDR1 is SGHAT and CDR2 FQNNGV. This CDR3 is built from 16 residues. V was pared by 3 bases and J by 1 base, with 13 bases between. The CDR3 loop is CASSFPDGYSYNEQFF. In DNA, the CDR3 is TGTGCCAGCAGCTTCCCGGACGGGTATTCCTACAATGAGCAGTTCTTC.

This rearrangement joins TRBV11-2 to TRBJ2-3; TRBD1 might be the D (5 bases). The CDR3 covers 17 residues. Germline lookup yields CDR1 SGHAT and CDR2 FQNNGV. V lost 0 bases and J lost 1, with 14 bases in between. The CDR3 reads CASSLDQAGFGTDTQYF. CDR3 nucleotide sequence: TGTGCCAGCAGCTTAGACCAGGCAGGGTTCGGCACAGATACGCAGTATTTT.

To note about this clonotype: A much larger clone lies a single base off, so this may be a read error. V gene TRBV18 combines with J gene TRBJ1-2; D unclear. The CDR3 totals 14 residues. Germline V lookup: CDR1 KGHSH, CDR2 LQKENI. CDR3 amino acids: CSSSLPTETYGYTF. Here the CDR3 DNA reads TGTTCCAGCTCACTCCCAACAGAGACCTATGGCTACACCTTC.

The CDR3 loop reads CASSPGGSTDTQYF. The CDR3, as DNA: TGCGCCAGCAGCCCAGGGGGTAGCACAGATACGCAGTATTTT. The chain employs TRBV5-1 and TRBJ2-3; the match to TRBD1 covers 7 bases. The CDR3 sequence is 14 residues long. Trimming took 4 bases from V and 0 from J; bases not matched to a gene: 2. In germline, CDR1 is SGHRS, CDR2 YFSETQ.

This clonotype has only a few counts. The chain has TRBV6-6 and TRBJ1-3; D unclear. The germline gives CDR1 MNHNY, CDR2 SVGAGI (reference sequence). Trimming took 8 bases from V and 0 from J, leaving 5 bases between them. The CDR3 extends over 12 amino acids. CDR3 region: CASGDSGNTIYF. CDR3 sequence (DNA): TGTGCCAGCGGGGACTCTGGAAACACCATATATTTT.

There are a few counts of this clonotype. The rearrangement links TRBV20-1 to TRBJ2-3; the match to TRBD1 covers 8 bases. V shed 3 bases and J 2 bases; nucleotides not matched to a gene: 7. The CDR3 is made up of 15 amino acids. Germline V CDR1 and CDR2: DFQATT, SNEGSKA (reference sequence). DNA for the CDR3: TGCAGTGCTAGCCGGACAGGGCGGTACACAGATACGCAGTATTTT. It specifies CSASRTGRYTDTQYF.

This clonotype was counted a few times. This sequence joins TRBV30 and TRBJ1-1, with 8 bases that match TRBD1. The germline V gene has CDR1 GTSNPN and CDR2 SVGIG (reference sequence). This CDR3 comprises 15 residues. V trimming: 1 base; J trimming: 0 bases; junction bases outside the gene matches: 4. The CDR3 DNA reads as TGTGCCTGGAGTGGAAACAGGGGGGTGAACACTGAAGCTTTCTTT. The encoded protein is CAWSGNRGVNTEAFF.

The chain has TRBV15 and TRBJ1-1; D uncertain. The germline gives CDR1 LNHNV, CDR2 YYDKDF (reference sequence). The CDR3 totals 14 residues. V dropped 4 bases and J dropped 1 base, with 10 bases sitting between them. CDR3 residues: CATSTGLGNTEAFF. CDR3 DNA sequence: TGTGCCACCAGCACAGGCCTTGGGAACACTGAAGCTTTCTTT.